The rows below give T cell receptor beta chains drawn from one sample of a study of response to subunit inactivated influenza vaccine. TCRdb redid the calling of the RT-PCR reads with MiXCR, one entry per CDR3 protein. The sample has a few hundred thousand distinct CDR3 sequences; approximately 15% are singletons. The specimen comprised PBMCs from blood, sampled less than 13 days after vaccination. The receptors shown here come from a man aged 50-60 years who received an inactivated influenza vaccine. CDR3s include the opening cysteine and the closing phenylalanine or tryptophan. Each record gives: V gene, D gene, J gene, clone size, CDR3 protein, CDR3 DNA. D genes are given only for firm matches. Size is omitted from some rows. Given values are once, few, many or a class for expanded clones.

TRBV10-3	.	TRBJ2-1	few	CAISERAGQHNEQFF	TGTGCCATCAGTGAACGGGCTGGCCAACACAATGAGCAGTTCTTC
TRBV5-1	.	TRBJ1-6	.	CASSLLREGSPLHF	TGCGCCAGCAGCTTGTTACGGGAAGGATCACCCCTCCACTTT
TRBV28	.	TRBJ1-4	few	CASNPTGRQVPMGKLFF	TGTGCCAGCAATCCAACGGGTCGCCAGGTCCCCATGGGAAAACTGTTTTTT
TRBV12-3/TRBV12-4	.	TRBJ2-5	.	CASSSTPIGTQYF	TGTGCCAGCAGTTCTACACCAATTGGGACCCAGTACTTC
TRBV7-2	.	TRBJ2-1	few	CASSFLALPPYNEQFF	TGTGCCAGCAGCTTTTTGGCCCTCCCCCCCTACAATGAGCAGTTCTTC
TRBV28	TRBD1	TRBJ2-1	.	CASSLTGTGRHNEQFF	TGTGCCAGCAGTCTCACCGGGACAGGTAGACACAATGAGCAGTTCTTC
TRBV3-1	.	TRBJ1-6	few	CASSQRSGIYNSPLHF	TGTGCCAGCAGCCAAAGGTCCGGAATCTATAATTCACCCCTCCACTTT
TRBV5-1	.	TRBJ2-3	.	CASSLQGGSTDTQYF	TGCGCCAGCAGCTTACAGGGGGGGAGCACAGATACGCAGTATTTT
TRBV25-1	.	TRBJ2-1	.	CASSETGFSRNEQFF	TGTGCCAGCAGTGAAACGGGGTTTAGCAGGAATGAGCAGTTCTTC
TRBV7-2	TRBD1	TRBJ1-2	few	CASSSRTGYNYGYTF	TGTGCCAGCAGCTCGCGGACAGGGTATAACTATGGCTACACCTTC
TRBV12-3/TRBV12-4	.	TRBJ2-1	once	CASSIGTQASEQFF	TGTGCCAGCAGTATTGGGACCCAGGCCAGTGAGCAGTTCTTC